The rows below give T cell receptor beta chains drawn from one sample of a study of shared clonotypes between healthy human individuals. Assay used: immunoSEQ multiplex PCR; TCRdb lists only in-frame clones, some missing. Seen here are over a million clones, 96% observed once, and the top ten hold over 1%. The sample taken for sequencing was naive CD4+ T cells sorted from blood. These receptors were taken from a man in his thirties or forties in good health. The CDR3 runs from the conserved cysteine through the conserved F or W. Each record gives: D gene, J gene, clone size, V gene, CDR3 protein, CDR3 DNA. The D gene is left open where the match is weak. Clone size, where shown, is once, few, many, or a class for clones that have expanded.

TRBD1 | TRBJ2-3 | . | TRBV18 | CASSTTGRTDTQYF | TGTGCCAGCTCAACGACAGGGCGCACAGATACGCAGTATTTT
TRBD1 | TRBJ2-7 | . | TRBV18 | CASSPPTPGQVSYEQYF | TGTGCCAGCTCACCGCCCACTCCGGGACAGGTTTCCTACGAGCAGTACTTC
. | TRBJ1-2 | . | TRBV30 | CAWSIRSLYGYTF | TGTGCCTGGAGTATAAGGAGCCTGTATGGCTACACCTTC
. | TRBJ2-3 | . | TRBV11-2 | CASSERRSTDTQYF | TGTGCCAGCAGCGAGCGGCGGAGCACAGATACGCAGTATTTT
TRBD2 | TRBJ2-5 | . | TRBV19 | CASSISGAQETQYF | TGTGCCAGTAGTATTAGCGGGGCCCAAGAGACCCAGTACTTC
TRBD2 | TRBJ2-2 | once | TRBV6-1 | CASSGPAGGVTGELFF | TGTGCCAGCAGTGGGCCTGCGGGAGGGGTCACCGGGGAGCTGTTTTTT
. | TRBJ2-7 | . | TRBV6-1 | CASSEALSEQYF | TGTGCCAGCAGTGAAGCGCTATCTGAGCAGTACTTC
. | TRBJ2-1 | . | TRBV4-3 | CASSQDLPTGVGGKNEQFF | TGCGCCAGCAGCCAAGATTTACCCACCGGGGTTGGAGGAAAAAATGAGCAGTTCTTC
. | TRBJ1-3 | . | TRBV5-1 | CASSLEKDSLPDTIYF | TGCGCCAGCAGCTTGGAGAAGGACAGCCTCCCTGACACCATATATTTT
TRBD2 | TRBJ2-1 | . | TRBV5-6 | CASSLGLAENNEQFF | TGTGCCAGCAGCTTGGGACTAGCGGAAAACAATGAGCAGTTCTTC
. | TRBJ2-3 | . | TRBV7-6 | CASSLAIQQSGNTQYF | TGTGCCAGCAGCTTAGCGATACAGCAGTCCGGTAATACGCAGTATTTT
TRBD1 | TRBJ2-6 | . | TRBV28 | CASNAEGTGMSGANVLTF | TGTGCCAGCAACGCAGAAGGGACAGGGATGTCTGGGGCCAACGTCCTGACTTTC
. | TRBJ1-2 | . | TRBV5-6 | CASSLKTDNYGYTF | TGTGCCAGCAGCTTGAAGACAGATAACTATGGCTACACCTTC
. | TRBJ2-1 | . | TRBV18 | CASSPPSFGNEQFF | TGTGCCAGCTCACCACCCTCGTTCGGGAATGAGCAGTTCTTC
. | TRBJ1-1 | . | TRBV30 | CAWTNSGKLNTEAFF | TGTGCCTGGACTAACTCAGGGAAATTGAACACTGAAGCTTTCTTT
TRBD1 | TRBJ2-7 | . | TRBV11-2 | CASKSGGAYEQYF | TGTGCCAGCAAATCAGGGGGTGCCTACGAGCAGTACTTC
. | TRBJ1-1 | . | TRBV7-2 | CASSLEARLPTADTEAFF | TGTGCCAGCAGCTTAGAGGCCAGGCTTCCAACTGCGGACACTGAAGCTTTCTTT
. | TRBJ2-2 | . | TRBV18 | CASSPGHVSGELFF | TGTGCCAGCTCACCTGGCCACGTATCCGGGGAGCTGTTTTTT
. | TRBJ1-1 | . | TRBV29-1 | CSVGGRLSMNTEAFF | TGCAGCGTTGGAGGGCGGCTATCGATGAACACTGAAGCTTTCTTT
. | TRBJ1-4 | . | TRBV19 | CASSRGYNEKLFF | TGTGCCAGTAGTCGTGGGTATAATGAAAAACTGTTTTTT
. | TRBJ2-7 | once | TRBV29-1 | CSVGPKRNEQYF | TGCAGCGTTGGCCCCAAGCGGAACGAGCAGTACTTC
. | TRBJ2-7 | . | TRBV5-4 | CASSPSGHEQYF | TGTGCCAGCAGCCCTTCGGGACACGAGCAGTACTTC
. | TRBJ2-1 | . | TRBV10-3 | CAISVDGSYNEQFF | TGTGCCATCAGTGTGGACGGCTCCTACAATGAGCAGTTCTTC
. | TRBJ2-7 | . | TRBV5-4 | CASSLGGAIDEQYF | TGTGCCAGCAGCTTGGGTGGGGCAATCGACGAGCAGTACTTC
TRBD2 | TRBJ2-3 | . | TRBV6-1 | CASSALTSGIHTDTQYF | TGTGCCAGCAGTGCACTGACTAGCGGGATCCACACAGATACGCAGTATTTT
. | TRBJ1-2 | . | TRBV6-1 | CAGDLGGNYGYTF | TGTGCCGGCGATTTGGGAGGGAACTATGGCTACACCTTC
. | TRBJ2-1 | . | TRBV19 | CASSIDWNSYNEQFF | TGTGCCAGTAGTATAGACTGGAACTCCTACAATGAGCAGTTCTTC
. | TRBJ1-5 | . | TRBV5-4 | CASSLGGGNQPQHF | TGTGCCAGCAGCTTGGGGGGGGGAAATCAGCCCCAGCATTTT
. | TRBJ1-1 | . | TRBV5-8 | CASSRRGDASNTEAFF | TGTGCCAGCAGTCGGCGGGGGGACGCTTCGAACACTGAAGCTTTCTTT